This T cell receptor beta chain was captured by sequencing in a study of blood T cell repertoires in COVID-19. CDR1 is SGHDT, CDR2 YYEEEE, per germline. The trim removed 4 bases at V and 8 bases at J, leaving 3 bases unmatched. The CDR3 covers 13 residues. Authors' methods: Nucleated cell number was recorded as an estimate derived from reference gene primer amplification. The protocol was immunoSEQ multiplex PCR, while the TCRdb copy is restricted to in-frame clones and leaves out a portion. V, J and clone size were drawn from that table, and D and trimming were deduced from the DNA. This table has some 160,000 clones, roughly 80% appearing once. Across 20 to 25 US areas, participants ranged in age from about 18 to 90 years.

The chain has TRBV5-6 and TRBJ1-6; 7 bases are a match to TRBD1. The receptor comes from a woman aged 60-70 years who had recovered from COVID-19. Sequencing was performed on PBMCs or T cells enriched from blood (not recorded which). DNA for the CDR3: TGTGCCAGCAGCGCGGACAGGCATTCACCCCTCCACTTT. It translates to CASSADRHSPLHF.